This T cell receptor beta chain was recovered during a study of control samples from healthy donors and cancer patients. Trimming cost V 6 bases and J 3 bases, with 14 bases left between them. Germline V gene lookup returns CDR1 MDHEN and CDR2 SYDVKM. The CDR3 spans 14 residues. This clone has a handful of counts. Here immunoSEQ multiplex PCR was the method, and the copy in TCRdb shows in-frame clones only, minus some. Among about 25,000 clones listed, 85% were seen once. The chain is built from TRBV28 and TRBJ1-1, with D perhaps TRBD1 (6 bases). The receptor's source is a woman aged 55-75 years with head and neck cancer. Sample: PBMCs. The CDR3 reads CASRPLQGDTEAFF. DNA for the CDR3: TGTGCCAGCAGGCCATTACAGGGTGACACTGAAGCTTTCTTT. Drawing the rest from reference TRBV28 and TRBJ1-1, the complete variable domain is DVKVTQSSRYLVKRTGEKVFLECVQDMDHENMFWYRQDPGLGLRLIYFSYDVKMKEKGDIPEGYSVSREKKERFSLILESASTNQTSMYLCASRPLQGDTEAFFGQGTRLTVV.